The clone carrying this T cell receptor (beta chain) was counted a few times. What it recognizes is unknown. Attached unique molecular identifiers marked individual cDNA molecules. TCRdb re-called the 5' RACE reads through MiXCR, storing one row per CDR3 protein. The sample holds 100,000 or so distinct CDR3 sequences, approximately 17% seen once. The record originates from a study of early T cells in non-severe SARS-CoV-2 infection. Study summary: Unpaired chains resulted from sequencing bulk RNA of unsorted whole blood. Study results and limitations: Anti-spike CD8 specificities were favored by VDJdb matching, whose results missed private and CD4 specificities.

CDR1 and CDR2 (germline): MDHEN, SYDVKM. The germline V and J ends were trimmed by 6 bases and 2 bases, with 8 bases remaining between them. The CDR3 has 12 residues. The V gene is TRBV28, the J gene TRBJ2-7; D not resolved. Sequenced here: whole blood, sampled at baseline. This sequence originates from an adult who was a healthcare worker with PCR-confirmed SARS-CoV-2 infection or an uninfected control (not recorded which). CDR3 protein: CASRTNTYEQYF. CDR3 nucleotide sequence: TGTGCCAGCAGGACCAACACCTACGAGCAGTACTTC.